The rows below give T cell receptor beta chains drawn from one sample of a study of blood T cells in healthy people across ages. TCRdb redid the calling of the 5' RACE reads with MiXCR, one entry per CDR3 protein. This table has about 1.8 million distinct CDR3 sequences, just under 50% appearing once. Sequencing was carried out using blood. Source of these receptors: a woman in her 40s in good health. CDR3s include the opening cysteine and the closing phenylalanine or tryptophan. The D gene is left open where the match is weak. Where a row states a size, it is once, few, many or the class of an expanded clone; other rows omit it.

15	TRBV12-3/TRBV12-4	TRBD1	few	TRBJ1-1	TGTGCCAGCAGTCCCCAGACAGGGGTGAACACTGAAGCTTTCTTT	CASSPQTGVNTEAFF
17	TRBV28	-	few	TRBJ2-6	TGTGCCAGCAGTTTACATTCGGCAGGCGGCCTAACTGACGTCCTGACTTTC	CASSLHSAGGLTDVLTF
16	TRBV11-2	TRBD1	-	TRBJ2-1	TGTGCCAGCAGCTTAGTGTTGGGACAGGGGAAGGATGAGCAGTTCTTC	CASSLVLGQGKDEQFF
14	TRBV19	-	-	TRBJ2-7	TGTGCCAGTAGTATAGTAGGGGCCGCCTACGAGCAGTACTTC	CASSIVGAAYEQYF
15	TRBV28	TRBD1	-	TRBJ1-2	TGTGCCAGCAGTTTATCCGGGACAGGGGAAGGGAGCTACACCTTC	CASSLSGTGEGSYTF
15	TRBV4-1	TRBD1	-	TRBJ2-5	TGCGCCAGCAGCCAAGACCCGACAGGGCAAGAGACCCAGTACTTC	CASSQDPTGQETQYF
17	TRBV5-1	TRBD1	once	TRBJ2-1	TGCGCCAGCAGCTTACGACGCCGGGACAGAGCCCCGAATGAGCAGTTCTTC	CASSLRRRDRAPNEQFF
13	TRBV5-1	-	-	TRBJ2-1	TGCGCCAGCAGCTTGGTCGGGGCGGATGAGCAGTTCTTC	CASSLVGADEQFF
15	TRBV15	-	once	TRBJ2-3	TGTGCCACCAGCAGAGAGGCGATCGCCAGAGATACGCAGTATTTT	CATSREAIARDTQYF
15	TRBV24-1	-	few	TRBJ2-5	TGTGCCACCAGTGATTCCTCGACAGGCTCGGAGACCCAGTACTTC	CATSDSSTGSETQYF
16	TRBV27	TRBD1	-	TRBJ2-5	TGTGCCAGCATTTCTCCCCTCCGGGACAGACAAGAGACCCAGTACTTC	CASISPLRDRQETQYF
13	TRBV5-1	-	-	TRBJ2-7	TGCGCCAGCAGCGTCCGGACCTACAATGAGCAGTACTTC	CASSVRTYNEQYF
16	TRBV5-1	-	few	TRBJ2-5	TGCGCCAGCAGCTTTGTAACGGGGGTGACGGGGGAGACCCAGTACTTC	CASSFVTGVTGETQYF
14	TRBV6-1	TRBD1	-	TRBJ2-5	TGTGCCAGCAAGCGGACAGGGGTGGATGAGACCCAGTACTTC	CASKRTGVDETQYF
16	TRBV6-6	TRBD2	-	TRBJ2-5	TGTGCCAGCAGTTACTCGACAGCGGGGGGGCGGGAGACCCAGTACTTC	CASSYSTAGGRETQYF
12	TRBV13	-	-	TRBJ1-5	TGTGCCAGCAGCCCGGGTGATCAGCCCCAGCATTTT	CASSPGDQPQHF
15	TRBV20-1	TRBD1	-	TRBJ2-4	TGCAGTGCCCATAATCAGGACAGGGCCAAAAACATTCAGTACTTC	CSAHNQDRAKNIQYF
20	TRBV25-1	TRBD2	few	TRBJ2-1	TGTGCCAGCAGTGAATCAACCGCCTCCCGACGGCGGGGGGACTACAATGAGCAGTTCTTC	CASSESTASRRRGDYNEQFF
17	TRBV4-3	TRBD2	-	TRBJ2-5	TGCGCCAGCAGCCCGACCCTTAGCGGGGGGGCTGGAGAGACCCAGTACTTC	CASSPTLSGGAGETQYF
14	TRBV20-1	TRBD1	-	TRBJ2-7	TGCAGTGCTAGGACCGGGACAGGGATCCACGAGCAGTACTTC	CSARTGTGIHEQYF
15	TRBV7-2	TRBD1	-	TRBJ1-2	TGTGCCAGCAGCTTACCCACAGGGGACTACTATGGCTACACCTTC	CASSLPTGDYYGYTF
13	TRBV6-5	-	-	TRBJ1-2	TGTGCCAGCTACAGAGGCGCTAACTATGGCTACACCTTC	CASYRGANYGYTF
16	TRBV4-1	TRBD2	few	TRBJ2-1	TGCGCCAGCAGCCAGGAACTAGCGGGGCACTACAATGAGCAGTTCTTC	CASSQELAGHYNEQFF
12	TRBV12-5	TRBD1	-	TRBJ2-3	TGTGCTAGTCCGACAGGGTGCGATACGCAGTATTTT	CASPTGCDTQYF
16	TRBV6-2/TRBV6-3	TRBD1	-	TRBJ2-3	TGTGCCAGCTTCCCTTCAGACAGGGATACCGCAGATACGCAGTATTTT	CASFPSDRDTADTQYF
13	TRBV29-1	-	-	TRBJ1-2	TGCAGCGTCCATGGACAGTCCCCAGGAGGCTACACCTTC	CSVHGQSPGGYTF
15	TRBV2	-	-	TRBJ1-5	TGTGCCAGCAGTGAGCAGACCATTCGCAATCAGCCCCAGCATTTT	CASSEQTIRNQPQHF
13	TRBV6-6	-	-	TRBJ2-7	TGTGCCAGCAGTTACTCGTCGTACTACGAGCAGTACTTC	CASSYSSYYEQYF
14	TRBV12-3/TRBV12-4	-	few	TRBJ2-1	TGTGCCAGCAGTTTAGACTTGCGGGGGCATGAGCAGTTCTTC	CASSLDLRGHEQFF
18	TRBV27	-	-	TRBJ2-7	TGTGCCAGCAGTCTTTACTCCCTAGTAGCCGGGGGGCGGAATGAGCAGTACTTC	CASSLYSLVAGGRNEQYF
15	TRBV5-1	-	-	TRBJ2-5	TGCGCCAGCAGCTTGGTGAGGGGGGCAAGAGAGACCCAGTACTTC	CASSLVRGARETQYF